The 23 T cell receptor beta chains given below trace back to one sample, sequenced in a study of regulatory T cells in long-lasting Graves disease. Arm-PCR of CDR3 regions and iRepertoire HTBI primers were used to build TCR beta libraries. In TCRdb, the multiplex PCR reads were re-called with MiXCR into one record per CDR3 protein. The sample comprises almost 450,000 distinct CDR3 sequences, 15% to 20% of which are singletons, and 9.5% to 12% rests with the top ten. Time point of the sample: newly diagnosed GD, antithyroid drugs for less than 3 months. Isolated PBMC RNA provided the starting material for the TCR library. In addition, the sample was reused for a study of T cells in Graves' hyperthyroidism and ophthalmopathy.

The specimen was peripheral blood mononuclear cells (PBMCs), collected at new diagnosis, from a patient treated with antithyroid drugs. The receptor source for this set is a woman in her twenties or thirties with Graves disease.

The genes are TRBV5-8 and TRBJ2-7; D remains unclear. CDR1 is SGHTS, CDR2 YDEGEE, per germline. The ends were cut back, 0 bases at V and 2 bases at J, with 12 bases in the middle. The CDR3 is 15 residues long. CDR3 nucleotide sequence: TGTGCCAGCAGCTTGGGGTCCACTCCTACCTACGAGCAGTACTTC. Its protein product is CASSLGSTPTYEQYF.

Many counts were recorded for this clonotype. V gene TRBV2 combines with J gene TRBJ1-2; 7 bases are shared with TRBD1. Germline V gives CDR1 SNHLY, CDR2 FYNNEI. Germline trimming cut 3 bases from V and 5 bases from J; bases unmatched to any gene: 3. This CDR3 is 13 amino acids long. CDR3 residues: CASSEGTVYGYTF. The CDR3, as DNA: TGTGCCAGCAGTGAGGGGACAGTATATGGCTACACCTTC.

V is TRBV19 and J is TRBJ1-5, with D perhaps TRBD1 (5 bases). V lost 5 bases and J lost 1, with 12 bases in between. Germline values: CDR1 LNHDA, CDR2 SQIVND (reference sequence). The CDR3 covers 15 residues. The CDR3 here is CASSPPRDSNQPQHF. CDR3 sequence (DNA): TGTGCCAGTAGTCCTCCTAGGGACAGCAATCAGCCCCAGCATTTT.

The table lists this clonotype with a few counts. V is TRBV5-1 and J is TRBJ1-1; D gene unclear. The CDR3 runs to 13 residues. Germline-derived CDR1 and CDR2 are SGHRS and YFSETQ. Trimming left V 8 bases short and J 3 bases short, with 14 bases between. This CDR3 is CASSRLGYTEAFF. Here the CDR3 DNA reads TGCGCCAGTAGCCGGTTGGGGTACACTGAAGCTTTCTTT.

V is TRBV7-9 and J is TRBJ2-7; D is unclear. The V gene's germline CDR1 is SEHNR and CDR2 FQNEAQ (reference sequence). The CDR3 runs to 12 residues. V was cut by 5 bases and J by 7 bases, with 12 bases left in between. DNA for the CDR3: TGTGCCAGCAGCCCGCGCGACGGTGAGCAGTACTTC. Translating it yields CASSPRDGEQYF.

This clonotype was counted at least ten times. The J gene is TRBJ2-1, the V gene TRBV3-1, with TRBD2 matching 8 bases. Germline V CDR1 and CDR2: LGHDT, YNNKEL (reference sequence). There are 14 residues in the CDR3. The junction had 2 bases not matched to a gene; V was cut back by 3 bases and J by 4 bases. The CDR3 sequence: CASSHSGNYNEQFF. CDR3 bases: TGTGCCAGCAGCCATAGCGGGAATTACAATGAGCAGTTCTTC.

A word on this clonotype: One end of the junction varies from germline; a read error may be responsible. This sequence joins TRBV11-2 and TRBJ2-7, with 11 bases lining up with TRBD2. CDR1 SGHAT and CDR2 FQNNGV come from the germline V gene. The CDR3 runs 13 residues. CDR3 DNA: TGTGCCAGCAGCTTAGATCGACTAGGGACTAGCGGATGG. Its protein product is CASSLDRLGTSGW. The whole variable domain, filled in from reference TRBV11-2 and TRBJ2-7, reads EAGVAQSPRYKIIEKRQSVAFWCNPISGHATLYWYQQILGQGPKLLIQFQNNGVVDDSQLPKDRFSAERLKGVDSTLKIQPAKLEDSAVYLCASSLDRLGTSGWGPGTRLTVT.

In its sample, this clonotype was seen once. CDR3 region: CASSPGGQVNNEQFF. As DNA, the CDR3 is TGTGCCAGCAGCCCCGGAGGCCAGGTAAACAATGAGCAGTTCTTC. V is TRBV11-3 and J is TRBJ2-1; D perhaps matches TRBD2 (5 bases). Trimming shortened V by 5 bases and J by 5 bases, and 16 bases separated the two germline ends. The germline gives CDR1 SGHNT, CDR2 YENEEA. This CDR3 contains 15 residues. Full variable domain (remainder filled in from reference TRBV11-3 and TRBJ2-1): EAGVVQSPRYKIIEKKQPVAFWCNPISGHNTLYWYLQNLGQGPELLIRYENEEAVDDSQLPKDRFSAERLKGVDSTLKIQPAELGDSAVYLCASSPGGQVNNEQFFGPGTRLTVL.

J is TRBJ2-4 and V is TRBV24-1, with D possibly TRBD2 on 6 matching bases. The V end was cut by 5 bases, the J end by 9 bases, with 19 bases between. Germline CDR1 is KGHDR and CDR2 is SFDVKD. The CDR3 runs to 15 residues. This chain's CDR3 is CATSASGRGEGIQYF. In DNA form, the CDR3 reads TGTGCCACCAGTGCCTCGGGGCGGGGTGAAGGCATTCAGTACTTC.

Of note for this clonotype: A much larger clone is a single base away; this may be a read error. The V gene is TRBV29-1, the J gene TRBJ2-1; 12 positions match TRBD2. Germline CDR1 is SQVTM and CDR2 is ANQGSEA. This CDR3 is 14 amino acids long. The CDR3 is CSVRTSGTYDEQFF. For the CDR3, the DNA is TGCAGCGTACGGACTAGCGGGACCTACGATGAGCAGTTCTTC.

The rearrangement joins TRBV6-5 to TRBJ2-3, with D uncertain. Germline V lookup: CDR1 MNHEY, CDR2 SVGAGI. Deletions cut 2 bases from V and 0 bases from J, with 18 bases between. This CDR3 region has 18 residues. The CDR3 protein is CASSYRARTRFSTDTQYF. CDR3 bases: TGTGCCAGCAGTTACCGAGCGCGAACGCGATTCAGCACAGATACGCAGTATTTT.

This chain uses TRBV6-9 with TRBJ2-7; TRBD2 is a possible D gene (7 bases). Trimming shortened V by 3 bases and J by 1 base, and 13 bases separated the two germline ends. Germline V lookup: CDR1 MNHGY, CDR2 SVAAGI. The CDR3 is 15 residues long. The CDR3 DNA reads as TGTGCCAGCAGTTACACCGGGGGGCCTTCCTACGAGCAGTACTTC. Protein product: CASSYTGGPSYEQYF.

A few counts support this clonotype. V is TRBV14 and J is TRBJ1-1; the D gene is possibly TRBD1 (6 bases). CDR3 length: 15 amino acids. V was trimmed by 3 bases and J by 6 bases, leaving 17 bases between them. Germline lookup yields CDR1 SGHDN and CDR2 FVKESK. The CDR3 reads CASSHNRVDDPEAFF. CDR3 sequence (DNA): TGTGCCAGCAGCCATAACAGGGTTGATGATCCTGAAGCTTTCTTT.

This clonotype has a handful of counts. The chain combines TRBV6-5 with TRBJ2-2; 13 bases are a match to TRBD2. This CDR3 is 15 amino acids long. CDR1 is MNHEY, CDR2 SVGAGI, per germline. V trimming: 2 bases; J trimming: 8 bases; junction bases outside the gene matches: 2. CDR3 sequence (DNA): TGTGCCAGCAGTTACGAGACTAGCGGGAGGGGGGAGCTGTTTTTT. Amino acids: CASSYETSGRGELFF.

The chain couples TRBV10-3 to TRBJ2-3; D unresolved. V shed 0 bases and J shed 1 base, with 8 bases lying between them. This CDR3 is 15 amino acids long. CDR1 and CDR2 (germline): ENHRY, SYGVKD. CDR3 in DNA: TGTGCCATCAGTGAGTCTTCGGGCCGCACAGATACGCAGTATTTT. Its protein is CAISESSGRTDTQYF.

This clonotype was counted at least ten times. J is TRBJ2-7 and V is TRBV19; 7 bases are a match to TRBD1. CDR1 and CDR2 (germline): LNHDA, SQIVND (reference sequence). The CDR3 is 15 amino acids. With V trimmed by 7 bases and J by 0 bases, 9 bases remained unmatched. CDR3 nucleotides: TGTGCCAGTACCGATTGGGGACAGATCTCCTACGAGCAGTACTTC. Translated, it gives CASTDWGQISYEQYF. Based on the CDR3 plus reference TRBV19 and TRBJ2-7, the full variable domain is DGGITQSPKYLFRKEGQNVTLSCEQNLNHDAMYWYRQDPGQGLRLIYYSQIVNDFQKGDIAEGYSVSREKKESFPLTVTSAQKNPTAFYLCASTDWGQISYEQYFGPGTRLTVT.

This clonotype has a count of ten or more. The chain couples TRBV12-3 or TRBV12-4 to TRBJ2-3; D unclear. The J call may be wrong; the DNA end is better matched by TRBJ2-1. This CDR3 contains 13 residues. This chain's CDR3 is CASSLGIRLEQFF. The CDR3 DNA reads TGTGCCAGCAGTTTGGGCATAAGGCTGGAGCAGTTCTTC.

This clonotype was recorded at least ten times. The gene calls are TRBV5-1 and TRBJ2-1, with 9 nucleotides matching TRBD1. Trimming cost V 3 bases and J 7 bases; bases outside gene matches: 8. Germline V lookup: CDR1 SGHRS, CDR2 YFSETQ. CDR3 length: 15 residues. CDR3 DNA sequence: TGCGCCAGCAGCTACGGACGGACAGGGGAAAATGAGCAGTTCTTC. Its protein is CASSYGRTGENEQFF.

The sample holds many counts of this clonotype. The chain carries TRBV19 and TRBJ1-5, with TRBD1 matching over 8 bases. In germline, CDR1 is LNHDA, CDR2 SQIVND (reference sequence). CDR3 size: 16 residues. V lost 3 bases to trimming and J lost 5 bases; unmatched junction nucleotides: 9. Here the CDR3 reads CASSIRRDRSHQPQHF. The DNA for the CDR3 is TGTGCCAGTAGTATTCGCCGGGACAGGTCTCATCAGCCCCAGCATTTT.

The table lists this clonotype with a count of one. The rearrangement links TRBV25-1 to TRBJ2-6; no reliable D call. Trimming removed 3 bases at V and 0 bases at J, with 15 bases between. The CDR3 contains 18 residues. Germline V gene sequence: CDR1 MGHDK, CDR2 SYGVNS. The DNA for the CDR3 is TGTGCCAGCAGTGACCAGAGAGACCCCTTCTCTGGGGCCAACGTCCTGACTTTC. Encoded protein: CASSDQRDPFSGANVLTF.

This clonotype was picked up a small number of times. V and J are TRBV27 and TRBJ2-6; tentative D call: TRBD2 (5 bases). Germline assignment: CDR1 MNHEY and CDR2 SMNVEV (reference sequence). V was trimmed by 5 bases and J by 0 bases, leaving 8 bases between them. There are 15 residues in the CDR3. CDR3 amino acids: CASSRRDSGANVLTF. For the CDR3, the DNA is TGTGCCAGCAGTCGCCGGGACTCTGGGGCCAACGTCCTGACTTTC.

The table lists this clonotype with many counts. The rearrangement joins TRBV7-2 to TRBJ2-5; D remains unclear. CDR3 size: 16 residues. V was shortened by 2 bases and J by 1 base, with 14 bases between the two germline ends. Germline-derived CDR1 and CDR2 are SGHTA and FQGNSA. CDR3 sequence reads: CASSLFSVGFQETQYF. The CDR3 nucleotides are TGTGCCAGCAGCTTATTCTCGGTCGGATTCCAAGAGACCCAGTACTTC.

Many counts were recorded for this clonotype. The chain uses TRBV30 and TRBJ2-3; 8 nucleotides match TRBD2. Germline loops: CDR1 GTSNPN, CDR2 SVGIG (reference sequence). Trimming took 0 bases from V and 2 from J; bases not matched to a gene: 4. This CDR3 comprises 15 residues. The CDR3 here is CAWSVTAGATDTQYF. The DNA of the CDR3 is TGTGCCTGGAGTGTAACAGCGGGAGCCACAGATACGCAGTATTTT. Using reference TRBV30 and TRBJ2-3 for the parts outside the CDR3, the full variable domain is SQTIHQWPATLVQPVGSPLSLECTVEGTSNPNLYWYRQAAGRGLQLLFYSVGIGQISSEVPQNLSASRPQDRQFILSSKKLLLSDSGFYLCAWSVTAGATDTQYFGPGTRLTVL.